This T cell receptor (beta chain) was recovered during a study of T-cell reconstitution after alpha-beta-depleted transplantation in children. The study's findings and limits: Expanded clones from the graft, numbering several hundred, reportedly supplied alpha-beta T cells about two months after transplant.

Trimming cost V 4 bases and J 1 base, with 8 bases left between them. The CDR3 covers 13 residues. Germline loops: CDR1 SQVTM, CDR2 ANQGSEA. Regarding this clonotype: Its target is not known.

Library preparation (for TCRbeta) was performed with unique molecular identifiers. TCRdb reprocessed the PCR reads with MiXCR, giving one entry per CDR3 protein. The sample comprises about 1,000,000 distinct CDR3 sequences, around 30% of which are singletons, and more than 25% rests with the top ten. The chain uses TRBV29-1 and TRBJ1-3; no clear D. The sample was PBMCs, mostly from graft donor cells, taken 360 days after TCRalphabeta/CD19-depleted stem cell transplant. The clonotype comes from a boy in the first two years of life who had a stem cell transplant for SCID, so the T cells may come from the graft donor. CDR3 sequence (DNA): TGCAGCGTTGTTTTGGGATCTGGAAACACCATATATTTT. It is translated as CSVVLGSGNTIYF. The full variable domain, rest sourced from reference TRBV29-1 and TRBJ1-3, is SAVISQKPSRDICQRGTSLTIQCQVDSQVTMMFWYRQQPGQSLTLIATANQGSEATYESGFVIDKFPISRPNLTFSTLTVSNMSPEDSSIYLCSVVLGSGNTIYFGEGSWLTVV.